This T cell receptor beta chain originates from a study of blood T cell repertoires in COVID-19. Produced via immunoSEQ multiplex PCR; TCRdb's table is partial and in-frame only. The table records around 280,000 clones, 70% to 90% of them present only once. Self-reported history from a screening survey and questionnaire set each donor's cohort. The V gene lost 3 bases and the J gene lost 5 bases, with 15 bases spanning the gap. The CDR3 sequence is 15 residues long. Germline CDR1 KGHDR, CDR2 SFDVKD. The chain combines TRBV24-1 with TRBJ1-2; D gene unclear. The sequenced sample consisted of PBMCs or T cells enriched from blood (not recorded which). This TCR was sampled from a woman aged 40 to 50 who had recovered from COVID-19. The CDR3 is CATSDTRARGYGYTF. CDR3 nucleotide sequence: TGTGCCACCAGTGATACTAGGGCCCGAGGGTATGGCTACACCTTC.